This is a list of T cell receptor beta chains from one sample in a study of cytomegalovirus exposure and HLA in healthy donors. Using immunoSEQ multiplex PCR, the repertoire was profiled, and TCRdb retains in-frame clones only, with some absent. The sample holds under 250,000 clones; approximately 82% are singletons and the top ten take 9.5% to 13%. Material: PBMCs. The receptors stem from a woman aged 45-60 years in good health and CMV-seropositive. Each CDR3 is given with its conserved first and last residue. D genes are given only for firm matches.

v_call d_call cdr3_aa
TRBV5-1 - CASRESYEQYF
TRBV4-2 - CASSHAGSYEQYF
TRBV5-1 - CASSLVGSEWGYTF
TRBV9 TRBD2 CASSVGVAGGETQYF
TRBV4-2 - CASNPRAGSTDTQYF
TRBV4-3 TRBD2 CASSPQGLSDEQYF
TRBV10-3 - CATHPGTVEKFYEQYF
TRBV19 TRBD1 CASTSDRETQYF
TRBV10-1 TRBD1 CASSERTGTEAFF
TRBV19 TRBD2 CASRSAGGDGEQFF
TRBV6-4 - CASSVLPTDTQYF
TRBV11-3 - CASSRTAGYGYTF
TRBV6-6 - CASSISSGNTDTQYF
TRBV7-9 TRBD1 CSSSTGQGGATNEKLFF
TRBV28 - CASSLTGLYGYTF
TRBV30 TRBD1 CAWIRDRAPYEQYF
TRBV5-1 - CASTAGARNSPLHF